A single sample gave rise to the 28 T cell receptor beta chains below, sequenced in a study of shared clonotypes between healthy human individuals. Clones were read by immunoSEQ multiplex PCR, and TCRdb kept only the in-frame ones, dropping some. The profile shows about a million clones, over 75% of them singletons. The specimen sequenced was memory CD4+ T cells sorted from blood. Subset described: CD45RA-negative fraction. These receptors all stem from a man aged 18 to 29 in good health.

The chain employs TRBV9 and TRBJ2-5; TRBD1 matches 8 bases. V shed 3 bases, J shed 5 bases, and the junction held 6 bases outside the gene matches. Germline CDR1 is SGDLS and CDR2 is YYNGEE. The CDR3 is 14 residues long. DNA for the CDR3: TGTGCCAGCAGCGCCCGGACAGGGAGCGAGACCCAGTACTTC. Amino acids: CASSARTGSETQYF.

Ten or more counts support this clone. This rearrangement joins TRBV6-6 to TRBJ1-1, with a tentative D call TRBD1 (5 bases). The V end lost 0 bases, the J end lost 8 bases, and 10 bases lay between the germline ends. Germline CDR1 reads MNHNY; CDR2 reads SVGAGI (reference sequence). The CDR3 has 13 residues. This CDR3 is CASSYSGGVEAFF. CDR3 coding DNA: TGTGCCAGCAGTTACTCGGGGGGGGTAGAAGCTTTCTTT.

This chain joins TRBV2 and TRBJ2-3, with TRBD2 matching over 11 bases. Trimming at V came to 7 bases and at J to 5 bases, leaving 8 bases not matched to a gene. The germline V gene encodes CDR1 SNHLY and CDR2 FYNNEI. This CDR3 spans 15 amino acids. The CDR3 DNA follows: TGTGCCAGCACCCAACTAGCGGGAGTGGTAGATACGCAGTATTTT. Protein: CASTQLAGVVDTQYF.

V usage is TRBV5-1 and J usage is TRBJ2-3; D is unresolved. V lost 1 base, J lost 2 bases, and 8 bases lay in between. CDR1 and CDR2 (germline): SGHRS, YFSETQ. The CDR3 runs to 14 residues. The CDR3 DNA reads as TGCGCCAGCAGCTTGTTCGACCCCACAGATACGCAGTATTTT. It yields the protein CASSLFDPTDTQYF.

This rearrangement joins TRBV30 to TRBJ2-5; D is possibly TRBD1 or TRBD2 (5 bases each). V dropped 5 bases and J dropped 4 bases, with 20 bases sitting between them. Looked up from germline, CDR1 is GTSNPN and CDR2 is SVGIG (reference sequence). The CDR3 length is 15 residues. The CDR3 here is CAWGVGDPQGETQYF. The CDR3 DNA sequence: TGTGCCTGGGGGGTGGGGGACCCCCAAGGAGAGACCCAGTACTTC.

The J gene is TRBJ2-5, the V gene TRBV18; a possible D gene is TRBD1 (6 bases). Germline V gene lookup returns CDR1 KGHSH and CDR2 LQKENI. The CDR3 consists of 15 residues. Trimming stripped 2 bases from V and 1 base from J, with 11 bases between. CDR3 sequence: CASSPGTRSQETQYF. CDR3 in DNA: TGTGCCAGCTCACCAGGGACAAGGAGCCAAGAGACCCAGTACTTC.

The chain carries TRBV5-6 and TRBJ2-1; D gene unclear. The CDR3 covers 12 residues. V lost 2 bases and J 3 bases, leaving 3 bases between the germline ends. Germline CDR1 SGHDT, CDR2 YYEEEE. CDR3 in DNA: TGTGCCAGCAGCTTCTTCTACAATGAGCAGTTCTTC. Amino acid sequence: CASSFFYNEQFF.

This clone was observed once. This chain links TRBV4-3 with TRBJ2-1; 11 nucleotides agree with TRBD2. The germline V gene encodes CDR1 LGHNA and CDR2 YSLEER. The length of the CDR3 is 16 residues. The V and J ends lost 1 base and 8 bases, in that order; junction bases with no gene match: 7. The CDR3 DNA follows: TGCGCCAGCAGCCAAGCGGGGGCTAGCGGGAGGTATGAGCAGTTCTTC. Protein product: CASSQAGASGRYEQFF.

The genes are TRBV19 and TRBJ1-6, with D hard to call. The CDR3 loop spans 14 amino acids. Trimming pared 4 bases from V and 5 bases from J, leaving 9 bases between. The germline CDR1 and CDR2 sequences are LNHDA and SQIVND (reference sequence). CDR3 residues: CASSTDTDNSPLHF. In DNA form, the CDR3 reads TGTGCCAGTAGTACAGACACTGATAATTCACCCCTCCACTTT.

The table lists this clone with a few counts. This sequence joins TRBV30 and TRBJ2-7; a weak D match, TRBD1 (6 bases). The length of the CDR3 is 12 residues. Trimming stripped 2 bases from V and 3 bases from J, with 8 bases between. In germline, CDR1 is GTSNPN, CDR2 SVGIG (reference sequence). CDR3 region: CAWSRRGYEQYF. As DNA, the CDR3 is TGTGCCTGGAGTCGCAGGGGCTACGAGCAGTACTTC.

V and J are TRBV9 and TRBJ2-5, with D maybe TRBD1 (5 bases). Trimming stripped 0 bases from V and 3 bases from J, with 18 bases between. Germline CDR1 SGDLS, CDR2 YYNGEE. The CDR3 spans 17 residues. In DNA, the CDR3 is TGTGCCAGCAGCGTAGCTTCTGGGTTGTCCAGGGAAGAGACCCAGTACTTC. Amino acids: CASSVASGLSREETQYF.

This clone has only a few counts. Other DNA sequences of this sample code for an identical CDR3. J is TRBJ1-1 and V is TRBV30, with a possible D match to TRBD1 (5 bases). This CDR3 is built from 12 residues. V lost 2 bases, J lost 1 base, and 5 bases lay in between. Per germline, CDR1 GTSNPN and CDR2 SVGIG (reference sequence). Written as DNA, the CDR3 is TGTGCCTGGAGTCAGGGGAACACTGAAGCTTTCTTT. This codes for CAWSQGNTEAFF.

The V gene is TRBV5-4, the J gene TRBJ2-1, with 10 bases matching TRBD1. CDR3 size: 16 residues. Unmatched junction bases numbered 7, after V lost 0 bases and J lost 7 bases. The germline V gene encodes CDR1 SGHNT and CDR2 YYREEE (reference sequence). The CDR3 DNA follows: TGTGCCAGCAGCTTGGGGGGTGGGACAGGGGTAAATGAGCAGTTCTTC. This sequence encodes CASSLGGGTGVNEQFF.

V usage is TRBV5-1 and J usage is TRBJ2-3; TRBD1 matches at 11 bases. Germline lookup yields CDR1 SGHRS and CDR2 YFSETQ. The length of the CDR3 is 15 residues. The ends lost 5 bases at V and 4 bases at J; junction bases unmatched: 6. The CDR3 protein is CASSRGQGASDTQYF. CDR3 coding DNA: TGCGCCAGCAGTCGAGGACAGGGGGCCTCAGATACGCAGTATTTT.

Many counts were recorded for this clone. The chain combines TRBV19 with TRBJ2-7, with 10 bases matching TRBD1. V lost 5 bases, J lost 2 bases, and 12 bases stayed unmatched. CDR3 size: 17 residues. Per germline, CDR1 LNHDA and CDR2 SQIVND (reference sequence). CDR3 in DNA: TGTGCCAGTAGTTACTCCTGGGGACAGGGGACTACCTACGAGCAGTACTTC. This sequence encodes CASSYSWGQGTTYEQYF.

The CDR3 protein is CASSLRRTGSTEAFF. CDR3 nucleotide sequence: TGTGCCAGCAGCTTAAGGAGGACAGGGAGCACTGAAGCTTTCTTT. The gene calls are TRBV11-1 and TRBJ1-1; 8 positions match TRBD1. V shed 2 bases, J shed 4 bases, and the junction held 6 bases outside the gene matches. CDR1 is SGHAT and CDR2 is FQDESV in the germline V gene (reference sequence). CDR3 length equals 15 residues.

The chain employs TRBV5-4 and TRBJ2-1, with 10 bases that match TRBD2. Germline V gives CDR1 SGHNT, CDR2 YYREEE (reference sequence). CDR3 length: 14 amino acids. Trimming cost V 4 bases and J 7 bases; bases outside gene matches: 5. The CDR3 protein is CASSLSGGANEQFF. The CDR3 region has the DNA TGTGCCAGCAGCCTCAGCGGGGGGGCAAATGAGCAGTTCTTC.

The chain has TRBV11-1 and TRBJ2-2, with D perhaps matching TRBD2 (5 bases). The germline V gene encodes CDR1 SGHAT and CDR2 FQDESV (reference sequence). V was clipped by 3 bases and J by 3 bases, with 8 bases between them. This CDR3 spans 14 amino acids. The CDR3 protein is CASSFRGYTGELFF. The CDR3 nucleotides are TGTGCCAGCAGCTTCAGAGGGTACACCGGGGAGCTGTTTTTT.

The J gene is TRBJ2-3, the V gene TRBV2; 10 positions agree with TRBD1. Losses at the gene ends were 2 bases for V and 3 bases for J; bases not matched to a gene: 11. The CDR3 is 18 residues long. CDR1 is SNHLY and CDR2 is FYNNEI in the germline V gene. The CDR3 nucleotides read TGTGCCAGCAGTGAAAGTAGAGCGGGACAGGGGTTTACAGATACGCAGTATTTT. This gives the protein CASSESRAGQGFTDTQYF.

The rearrangement links TRBV7-6 to TRBJ2-2; no reliable D call. Germline V lookup: CDR1 SGHVS, CDR2 FNYEAQ. V was shortened by 5 bases and J by 4 bases, with 11 bases between the two germline ends. There are 14 residues in the CDR3. The CDR3 region has the DNA TGTGCCAGCAGCCTCGCCGCCTTCACCGGGGAGCTGTTTTTT. This codes for CASSLAAFTGELFF.

V is TRBV6-1 and J is TRBJ1-4; no clear D. V lost 1 base and J lost 16, with 10 bases in between. Germline loops: CDR1 MNHNS, CDR2 SASEGT. CDR3 length equals 11 residues. The DNA for the CDR3 is TGTGCCAGCAGTGAAGGGAGGAAGAGGTTTTTT. Its translation is CASSEGRKRFF.

V is TRBV2 and J is TRBJ2-3; D is undetermined. This CDR3 contains 14 residues. Germline CDR1 is SNHLY and CDR2 is FYNNEI. V was cut by 1 base and J by 6 bases, with 11 bases left in between. The CDR3 here is CASSEGVPPDTQYF. The CDR3 DNA is TGTGCCAGCAGTGAAGGGGTCCCGCCGGATACGCAGTATTTT.

The V gene is TRBV19, the J gene TRBJ1-5; D perhaps matches TRBD1 (5 bases). With 1 base removed from V and 6 bases from J, the gap between germline ends came to 13 bases. CDR1 is LNHDA and CDR2 is SQIVND in the germline V gene (reference sequence). CDR3 length: 15 amino acids. CDR3 sequence reads: CASSIAGTGPQPQHF. CDR3 DNA sequence: TGTGCCAGTAGTATAGCAGGGACTGGGCCTCAGCCCCAGCATTTT.

This clone was detected only a few times. The rearrangement links TRBV6-1 to TRBJ1-1; the D is unclear. Trimming removed 1 base at V and 6 bases at J, with 6 bases between. The CDR3 loop spans 12 amino acids. Germline CDR1 reads MNHNS; CDR2 reads SASEGT. CDR3 nucleotide sequence: TGTGCCAGCAGTGAAGGGTCGCCTGAAGCTTTCTTT. Encoded protein: CASSEGSPEAFF.

This chain connects TRBV27 to TRBJ1-2, with D perhaps TRBD1 (6 bases). Germline-derived CDR1 and CDR2 are MNHEY and SMNVEV (reference sequence). Trimming removed 5 bases from V and 0 bases from J, with 10 bases in between. The CDR3 has 14 amino acids. In nucleotides, the CDR3 is TGTGCCAGCAGTGACAGGCGCTCTAACTATGGCTACACCTTC. It is translated as CASSDRRSNYGYTF.

The chain employs TRBV29-1 and TRBJ1-1, with TRBD1 matching 7 bases. Germline-derived CDR1 and CDR2 are SQVTM and ANQGSEA. The ends lost 6 bases at V and 1 base at J; junction bases unmatched: 2. This CDR3 region has 12 residues. The CDR3 DNA reads TGCAGCGTAGGGGGCGCGAACACTGAAGCTTTCTTT. It encodes CSVGGANTEAFF. Supplemented by reference TRBV29-1 and TRBJ1-1, the full variable domain reads SAVISQKPSRDICQRGTSLTIQCQVDSQVTMMFWYRQQPGQSLTLIATANQGSEATYESGFVIDKFPISRPNLTFSTLTVSNMSPEDSSIYLCSVGGANTEAFFGQGTRLTVV.

The rearrangement links TRBV7-3 to TRBJ2-1; D ambiguous. This CDR3 region has 14 residues. V was trimmed by 1 base and J by 8 bases, leaving 12 bases between them. Germline values: CDR1 SGHTA, CDR2 FQGTGA. The DNA for the CDR3 is TGTGCCAGCAGCTTAAGTGGGTACCTCGATGAGCAGTTCTTC. It specifies CASSLSGYLDEQFF. Combining the CDR3 with reference TRBV7-3 and TRBJ2-1 gives the whole variable domain GAGVSQTPSNKVTEKGKYVELRCDPISGHTALYWYRQSLGQGPEFLIYFQGTGAADDSGLPNDRFFAVRPEGSVSTLKIQRTERGDSAVYLCASSLSGYLDEQFFGPGTRLTVL.

This clone was seen a handful of times. This chain connects TRBV28 to TRBJ1-1; D perhaps matches TRBD1 (5 bases). Germline values: CDR1 MDHEN, CDR2 SYDVKM. The CDR3 is 14 amino acids. Trimming stripped 7 bases from V and 1 base from J, with 13 bases between. The CDR3 DNA is TGTGCCAGCACCCTACAGGTCAGGAACACTGAAGCTTTCTTT. Translation: CASTLQVRNTEAFF.